Listed below are T cell receptor beta chains from one sample, sequenced in a study of T cell changes during pregnancy in multiple sclerosis. Profiling relied on immunoSEQ multiplex PCR, and the TCRdb table lists in-frame clones only, not all of them. The sample lists 25,000 to 35,000 clones, around 91% occurring once. Specimen: CD4+ T cells from peripheral blood mononuclear cells, collected in the third trimester of pregnancy. The source is a female donor in good health, enrolled as a control in a pregnancy study. The CDR3 runs from the conserved cysteine through the conserved F or W. D genes are given only for firm matches. Clone size is given for some rows only: seen once, a few or many times, or a class if the clone is expanded.

V gene,J gene,clone size,D gene,CDR3 DNA,CDR3 protein
TRBV5-1,TRBJ1-2,-,TRBD1,TGCGCCAGCACCCGCGAGACAGGGGCTGGCTACACCTTC,CASTRETGAGYTF
TRBV19,TRBJ2-6,-,TRBD1,TGTGCCAGTAGTATAGACGGGACAGGAGCCTCTGGGGCCAACGTCCTGACTTTC,CASSIDGTGASGANVLTF
TRBV18,TRBJ2-7,-,TRBD1,TGTGCCAGCTCACGCGGGACAGGGGAAAACTACGAGCAGTACTTC,CASSRGTGENYEQYF
TRBV7-2,TRBJ2-7,-,TRBD2,TGTGCCAGCAGCCGGACTAGCGGGAGCTACGAGCAGTACTTC,CASSRTSGSYEQYF
TRBV5-4,TRBJ1-2,-,-,TGTGCCAGCAGCTTGGCGGACAGATACTATGGCTACACCTTC,CASSLADRYYGYTF
TRBV30,TRBJ1-3,-,-,TGTGCCTGGAGGGGAGGGGGCTCTGGAAACACCATATATTTT,CAWRGGGSGNTIYF
TRBV25-1,TRBJ1-2,-,-,TGTGCCAGCAGTGAATCTCGGGAGTATGGCTACACCTTC,CASSESREYGYTF
TRBV9,TRBJ2-2,-,-,TGTGCCAGCAGCGTAGGAGGACACTTAGGCGGGGAGCTGTTTTTT,CASSVGGHLGGELFF
TRBV29-1,TRBJ2-7,-,-,TGCAGCGTTGAAGGTCAGGCAGGGAACGAGCAGTACTTC,CSVEGQAGNEQYF
TRBV4-1,TRBJ2-7,-,-,TGCGCCAGCAGCCAAGATCTCGCACGGGAGCAGTACTTC,CASSQDLAREQYF
TRBV21-1,TRBJ2-2,-,-,TGTGCCAGCAGCCTACGAGGGACAGAAACCCCCGGGGAGCTGTTTTTT,CASSLRGTETPGELFF
TRBV5-4,TRBJ2-7,-,TRBD1,TGTGCCAGCAGCCGACAGGGGGCCACCTCCGCCGACGAGCAGTACTTC,CASSRQGATSADEQYF
TRBV9,TRBJ1-2,-,TRBD1,TGTGCCAGCACCGTGGCAACCGGACAGGGCGATGGCTACACCTTC,CASTVATGQGDGYTF
TRBV9,TRBJ2-3,-,-,TGTGCCAGCAGCGCTCAGGGGCTGACAGATACGCAGTATTTT,CASSAQGLTDTQYF
TRBV5-8,TRBJ2-7,-,-,TGTGCCAGCACCACACGGGTCCCGTACGAGCAGTACTTC,CASTTRVPYEQYF
TRBV28,TRBJ2-5,few,TRBD1,TGTGCCAGCAGTTTATCGACAGGGGGCCGGGAGACCCAGTACTTC,CASSLSTGGRETQYF
TRBV7-9,TRBJ2-1,-,TRBD2,TGTGCCAGCAGCATGCGACTAGCGGGGGGCAATGAGCAGTTCTTC,CASSMRLAGGNEQFF
TRBV18,TRBJ1-4,-,TRBD1,TGTGCCAGCTCACCTCAGGGGGCTGCTAATGAAAAACTGTTTTTT,CASSPQGAANEKLFF
TRBV29-1,TRBJ1-1,-,-,TGCAGCGTTGATAAAGCGAACACTGAAGCTTTCTTT,CSVDKANTEAFF
TRBV5-4,TRBJ2-7,-,-,TGTGCCAGCAGCTTGTGGGGTGGGAGGTTCTACGAGCAGTACTTC,CASSLWGGRFYEQYF
TRBV18,TRBJ2-3,-,TRBD2,TGTGCCAGCTCACCGGTGGGAGGGCCTGCTACAGATACGCAGTATTTT,CASSPVGGPATDTQYF
TRBV10-3,TRBJ2-6,-,TRBD2,TGTGCCTCAGGGACTAGCGGCGTCTCTGGGGCCAACGTCCTGACTTTC,CASGTSGVSGANVLTF
TRBV5-5,TRBJ1-5,-,TRBD1,TGTGCCAGCAGCCACAGACAGGGCCCGAATCAGCCCCAGCATTTT,CASSHRQGPNQPQHF
TRBV7-7,TRBJ2-5,-,TRBD2,TGTGCTAGCAGCCAGACTAGCGGGGGGGCTGTGACCCAGTACTTC,CASSQTSGGAVTQYF
TRBV7-6,TRBJ1-6,-,TRBD1,TGTGCCAGCAGCCCGAACAGGGGGTCACCCCTCCACTTT,CASSPNRGSPLHF
TRBV11-3,TRBJ2-7,-,TRBD1,TGTGCCAGCAGCTCCGATAGGACAGGGAACTACGAGCAGTACTTC,CASSSDRTGNYEQYF
TRBV5-1,TRBJ2-3,-,-,TGCGCCAGCAGGCGGGACAGTGCCGCAGATACGCAGTATTTT,CASRRDSAADTQYF
TRBV7-2,TRBJ2-7,-,TRBD2,TGTGCCAGCAGCTTAGTGACTAGCGGGGGGGCCTACGAGCAGTACTTC,CASSLVTSGGAYEQYF
TRBV7-2,TRBJ1-2,-,TRBD1,TGTGCCAGCAGCTCAGGGGGTGACTATGGCTACACCTTC,CASSSGGDYGYTF
TRBV6-1,TRBJ1-1,-,-,TGTGCCAGCAGTGAACCAGGGGAGATAGCAGCTTTCTTT,CASSEPGEIAAFF
TRBV5-1,TRBJ1-1,few,-,TGCGCCAGCAGCTCTGGACAGACGAACACTGAAGCTTTCTTT,CASSSGQTNTEAFF
TRBV7-6,TRBJ2-3,-,-,TGTGCCAGCAGCTTAGGCGGGATTAGCACAGATACGCAGTATTTT,CASSLGGISTDTQYF
TRBV5-4,TRBJ2-5,-,TRBD1,TGTGCCAGCAGCTTGGTAGGCAGGGGGAACCAAGAGACCCAGTACTTC,CASSLVGRGNQETQYF
TRBV19,TRBJ2-1,few,TRBD2,TGTGCCAGTAGTAACTTAGCGGGGACCTACAATGAGCAGTTCTTC,CASSNLAGTYNEQFF
TRBV2,TRBJ1-1,-,TRBD1,TGTGCCAGCAGTGGGGACAGGGAGCACACTGAAGCTTTCTTT,CASSGDREHTEAFF
TRBV7-2,TRBJ1-2,-,-,TGTGCCAGCAGCCCCCCGGGGGGCCTTGGCTACACCTTC,CASSPPGGLGYTF
TRBV10-1,TRBJ2-5,-,TRBD1,TGCGCCAGCAGTCCCGGGACAGGGGCGATGGGAGAGACCCAGTACTTC,CASSPGTGAMGETQYF
TRBV6-1,TRBJ1-1,-,-,TGTGCCAGCAGTGATGGGGCAGTGAGGCCCCGCACTGAAGCTTTCTTT,CASSDGAVRPRTEAFF
TRBV5-6,TRBJ2-3,few,TRBD2,TGTGCCAGCAGCCTGGCGGGGGGGCAAACAGATACGCAGTATTTT,CASSLAGGQTDTQYF
TRBV7-2,TRBJ2-7,-,TRBD1,TGTGCCAGCAGCTCGCAGGGACAGACCTACGAGCAGTACTTC,CASSSQGQTYEQYF
TRBV9,TRBJ2-3,-,TRBD2,TGTGCCAGCAGCGCGGTACTAGCGGGGGGGGGTACGCAGTATTTT,CASSAVLAGGGTQYF
TRBV19,TRBJ2-3,-,-,TGTGCCAGTAGTAGCGGGCTCACAGATACGCAGTATTTT,CASSSGLTDTQYF
TRBV6-5,TRBJ2-7,-,TRBD1,TGTGCCAGCAGTTTGTTGTGGGACAGCCTATACGAGCAGTACTTC,CASSLLWDSLYEQYF
TRBV2,TRBJ1-5,-,TRBD1,TGTGCCAGCAGTGATGCCGGGACAGGGCTGGCGGGACGTTATAGCAATCAGCCCCAGCATTTT,CASSDAGTGLAGRYSNQPQHF
TRBV30,TRBJ1-1,-,-,TGTGCCTGGAGTCCGGACTCTAACACTGAAGCTTTCTTT,CAWSPDSNTEAFF
TRBV30,TRBJ1-5,once,TRBD1,TGTGCCTGGAGTGGGAATCAGGGGGATCTGAGGGGCAATCAGCCCCAGCATTTT,CAWSGNQGDLRGNQPQHF
TRBV27,TRBJ2-7,-,TRBD2,TGTGCCAGCAGTAGGACTAGAACCTCCTACGAGCAGTACTTC,CASSRTRTSYEQYF
TRBV7-8,TRBJ1-2,-,-,TGTGCCAGCAGCCCCCGACAAGGAGGCCCCTCGAACTATGGCTACACCTTC,CASSPRQGGPSNYGYTF
TRBV7-2,TRBJ2-1,once,-,TGTGCCAGCAGCTTAGACGCCAGCTCCTACAATGAGCAGTTCTTC,CASSLDASSYNEQFF